This T cell receptor (beta chain) was retrieved from a study of blood T cell repertoires in COVID-19. Study-level information: COVID-19 samples collected from the United States, Italy and Spain covered acute and convalescent phases. The cDNA or gDNA used as material had been derived from T cells, B-cell-depleted T cells, or PBMCs.

The CDR3 totals 16 residues. CDR1 and CDR2 (germline): LNHDA, SQIVND (reference sequence). V was trimmed by 5 bases and J by 7 bases, leaving 20 bases between them. Original data processing: Nucleated cell number was recorded as an estimate derived from reference gene primer amplification. TCRdb's table, derived via immunoSEQ multiplex PCR, lists solely in-frame clones and lacks some. D and trimming come from the DNA, and the V and J calls and clone size come from that table. Counted here are a few hundred thousand clones, around 84% occurring once; the ten biggest clones make up almost 4.5%. This TCR was sampled from a man aged 45-65 years with acute or convalescent COVID-19. This chain joins TRBV19 and TRBJ1-4; tentatively, D is TRBD1 (5 bases). Sequenced input: peripheral blood. CDR3: CASSLANRLGGEKLFF. CDR3 DNA: TGTGCCAGTAGTCTGGCAAACAGGTTGGGAGGTGAAAAACTGTTTTTT. The variable domain in full, completed from reference TRBV19 and TRBJ1-4, reads DGGITQSPKYLFRKEGQNVTLSCEQNLNHDAMYWYRQDPGQGLRLIYYSQIVNDFQKGDIAEGYSVSREKKESFPLTVTSAQKNPTAFYLCASSLANRLGGEKLFFGSGTQLSVL.